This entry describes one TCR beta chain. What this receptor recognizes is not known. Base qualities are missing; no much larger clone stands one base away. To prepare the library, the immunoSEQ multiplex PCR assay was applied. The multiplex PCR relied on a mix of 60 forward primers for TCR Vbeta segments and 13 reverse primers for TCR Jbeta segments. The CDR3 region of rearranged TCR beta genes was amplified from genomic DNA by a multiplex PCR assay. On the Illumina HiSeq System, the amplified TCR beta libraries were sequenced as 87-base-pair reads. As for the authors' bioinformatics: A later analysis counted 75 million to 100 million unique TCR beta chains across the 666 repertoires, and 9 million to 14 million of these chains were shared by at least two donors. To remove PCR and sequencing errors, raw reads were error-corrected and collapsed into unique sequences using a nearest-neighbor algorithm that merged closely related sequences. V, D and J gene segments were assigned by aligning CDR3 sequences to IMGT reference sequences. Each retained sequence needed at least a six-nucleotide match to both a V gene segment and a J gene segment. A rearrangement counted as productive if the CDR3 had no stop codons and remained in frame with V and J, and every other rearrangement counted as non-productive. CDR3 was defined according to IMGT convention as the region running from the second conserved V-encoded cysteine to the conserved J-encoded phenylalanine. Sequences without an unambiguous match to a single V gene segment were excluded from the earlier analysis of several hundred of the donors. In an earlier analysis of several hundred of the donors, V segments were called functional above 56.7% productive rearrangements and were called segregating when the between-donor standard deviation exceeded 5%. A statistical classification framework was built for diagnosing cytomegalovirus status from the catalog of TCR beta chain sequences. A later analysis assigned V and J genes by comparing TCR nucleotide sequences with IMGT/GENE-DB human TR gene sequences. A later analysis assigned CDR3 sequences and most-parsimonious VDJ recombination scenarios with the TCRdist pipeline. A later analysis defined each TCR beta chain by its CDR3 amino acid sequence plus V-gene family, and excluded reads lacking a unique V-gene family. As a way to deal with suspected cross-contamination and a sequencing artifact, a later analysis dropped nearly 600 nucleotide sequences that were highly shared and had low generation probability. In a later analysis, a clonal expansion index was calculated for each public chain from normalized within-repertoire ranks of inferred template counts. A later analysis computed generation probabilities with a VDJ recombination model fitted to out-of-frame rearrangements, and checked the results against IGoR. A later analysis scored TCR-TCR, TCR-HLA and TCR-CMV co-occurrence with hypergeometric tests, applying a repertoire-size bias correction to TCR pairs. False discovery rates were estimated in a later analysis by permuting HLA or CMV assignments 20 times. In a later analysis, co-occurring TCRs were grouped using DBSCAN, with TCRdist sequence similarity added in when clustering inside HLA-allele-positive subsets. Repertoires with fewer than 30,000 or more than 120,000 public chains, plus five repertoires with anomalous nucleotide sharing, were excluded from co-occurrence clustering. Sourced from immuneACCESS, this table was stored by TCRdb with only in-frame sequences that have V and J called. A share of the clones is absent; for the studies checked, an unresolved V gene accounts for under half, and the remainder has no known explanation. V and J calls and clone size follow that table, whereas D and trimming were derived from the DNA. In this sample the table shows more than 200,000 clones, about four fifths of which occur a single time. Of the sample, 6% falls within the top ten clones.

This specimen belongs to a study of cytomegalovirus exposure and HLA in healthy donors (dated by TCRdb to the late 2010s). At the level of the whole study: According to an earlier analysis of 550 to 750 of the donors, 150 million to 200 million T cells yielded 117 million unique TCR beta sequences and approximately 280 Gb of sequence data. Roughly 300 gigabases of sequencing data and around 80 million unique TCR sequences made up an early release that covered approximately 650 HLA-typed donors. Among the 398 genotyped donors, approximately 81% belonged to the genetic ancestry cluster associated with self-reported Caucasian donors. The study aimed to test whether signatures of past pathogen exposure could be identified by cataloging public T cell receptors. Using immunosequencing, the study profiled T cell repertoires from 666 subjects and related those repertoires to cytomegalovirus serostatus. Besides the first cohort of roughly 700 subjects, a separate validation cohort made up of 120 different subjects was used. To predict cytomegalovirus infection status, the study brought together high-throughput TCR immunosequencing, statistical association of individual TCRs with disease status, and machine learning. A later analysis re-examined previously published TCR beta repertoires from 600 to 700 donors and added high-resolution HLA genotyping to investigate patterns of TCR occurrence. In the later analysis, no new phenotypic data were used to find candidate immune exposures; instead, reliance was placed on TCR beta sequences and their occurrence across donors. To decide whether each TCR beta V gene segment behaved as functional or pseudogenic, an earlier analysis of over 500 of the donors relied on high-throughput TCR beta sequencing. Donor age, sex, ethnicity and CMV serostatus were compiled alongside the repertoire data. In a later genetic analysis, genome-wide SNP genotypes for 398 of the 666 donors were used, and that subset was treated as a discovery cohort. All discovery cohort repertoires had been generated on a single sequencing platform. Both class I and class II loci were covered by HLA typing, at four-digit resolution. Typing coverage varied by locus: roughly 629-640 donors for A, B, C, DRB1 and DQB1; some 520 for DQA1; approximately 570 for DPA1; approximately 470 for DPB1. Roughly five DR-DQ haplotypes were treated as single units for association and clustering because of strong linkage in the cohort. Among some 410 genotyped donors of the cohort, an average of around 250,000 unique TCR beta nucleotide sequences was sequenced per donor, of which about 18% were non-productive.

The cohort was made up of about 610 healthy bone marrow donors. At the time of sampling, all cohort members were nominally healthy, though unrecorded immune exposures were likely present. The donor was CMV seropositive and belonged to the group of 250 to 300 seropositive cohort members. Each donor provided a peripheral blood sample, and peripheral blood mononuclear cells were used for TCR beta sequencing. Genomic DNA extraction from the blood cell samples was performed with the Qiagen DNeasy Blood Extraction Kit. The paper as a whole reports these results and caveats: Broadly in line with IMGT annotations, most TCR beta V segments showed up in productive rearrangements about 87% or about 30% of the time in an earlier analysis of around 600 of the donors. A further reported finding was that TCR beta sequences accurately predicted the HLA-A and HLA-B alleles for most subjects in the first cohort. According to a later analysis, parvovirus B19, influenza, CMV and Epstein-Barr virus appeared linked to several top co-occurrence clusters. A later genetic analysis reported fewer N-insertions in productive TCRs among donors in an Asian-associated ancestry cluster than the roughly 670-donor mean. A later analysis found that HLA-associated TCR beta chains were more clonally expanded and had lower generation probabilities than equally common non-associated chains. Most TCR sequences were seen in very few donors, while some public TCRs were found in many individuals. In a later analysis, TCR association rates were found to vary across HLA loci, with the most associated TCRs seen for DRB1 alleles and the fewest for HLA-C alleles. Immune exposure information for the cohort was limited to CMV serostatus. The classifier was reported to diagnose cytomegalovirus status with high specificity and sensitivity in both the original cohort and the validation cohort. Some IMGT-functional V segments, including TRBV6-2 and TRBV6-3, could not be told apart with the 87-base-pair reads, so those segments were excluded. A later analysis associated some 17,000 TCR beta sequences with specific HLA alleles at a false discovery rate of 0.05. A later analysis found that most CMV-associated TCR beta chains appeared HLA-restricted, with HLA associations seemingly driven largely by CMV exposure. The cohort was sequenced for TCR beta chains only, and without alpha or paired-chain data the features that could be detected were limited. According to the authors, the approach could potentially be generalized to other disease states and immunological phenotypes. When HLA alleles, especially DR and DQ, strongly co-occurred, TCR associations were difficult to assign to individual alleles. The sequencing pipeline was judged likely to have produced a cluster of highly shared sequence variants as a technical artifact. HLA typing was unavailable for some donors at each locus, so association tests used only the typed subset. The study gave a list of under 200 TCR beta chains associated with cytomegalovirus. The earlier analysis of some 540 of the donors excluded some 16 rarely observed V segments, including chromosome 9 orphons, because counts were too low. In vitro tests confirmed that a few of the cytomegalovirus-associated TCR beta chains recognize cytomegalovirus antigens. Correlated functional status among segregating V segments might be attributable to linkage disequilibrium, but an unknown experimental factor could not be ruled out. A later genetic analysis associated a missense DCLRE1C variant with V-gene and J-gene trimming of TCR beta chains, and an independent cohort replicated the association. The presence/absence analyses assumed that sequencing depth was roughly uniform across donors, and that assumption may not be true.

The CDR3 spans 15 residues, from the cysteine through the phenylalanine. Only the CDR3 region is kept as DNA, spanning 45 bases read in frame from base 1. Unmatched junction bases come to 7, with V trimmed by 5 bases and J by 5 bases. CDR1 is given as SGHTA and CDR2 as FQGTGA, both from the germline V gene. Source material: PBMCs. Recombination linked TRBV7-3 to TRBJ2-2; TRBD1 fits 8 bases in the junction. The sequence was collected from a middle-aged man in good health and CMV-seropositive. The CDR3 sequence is CASSQDRGGTGELFF. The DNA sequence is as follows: TGTGCCAGCAGCCAAGACAGGGGTGGAACCGGGGAGCTGTTTTTT.